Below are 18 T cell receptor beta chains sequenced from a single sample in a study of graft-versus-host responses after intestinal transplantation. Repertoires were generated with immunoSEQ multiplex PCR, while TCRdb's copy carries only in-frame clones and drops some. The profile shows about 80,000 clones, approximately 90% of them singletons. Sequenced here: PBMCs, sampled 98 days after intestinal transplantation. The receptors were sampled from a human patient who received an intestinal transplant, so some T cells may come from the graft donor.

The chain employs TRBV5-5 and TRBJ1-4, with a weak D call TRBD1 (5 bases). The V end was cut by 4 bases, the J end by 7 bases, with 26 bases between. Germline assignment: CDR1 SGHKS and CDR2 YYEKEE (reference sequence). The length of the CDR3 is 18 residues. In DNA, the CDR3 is TGTGCCAGCAGCCAAAACTCGGGGGGACTCCGTCCTATTGAAAAACTGTTTTTT. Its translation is CASSQNSGGLRPIEKLFF.

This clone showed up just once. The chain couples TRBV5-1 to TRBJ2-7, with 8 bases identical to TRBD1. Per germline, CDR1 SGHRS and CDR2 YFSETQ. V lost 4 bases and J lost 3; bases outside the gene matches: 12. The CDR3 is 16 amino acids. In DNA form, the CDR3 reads TGCGCCAGCAGCCCTGGACCGCAGGGGGCTATCTACGAGCAGTACTTC. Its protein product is CASSPGPQGAIYEQYF.

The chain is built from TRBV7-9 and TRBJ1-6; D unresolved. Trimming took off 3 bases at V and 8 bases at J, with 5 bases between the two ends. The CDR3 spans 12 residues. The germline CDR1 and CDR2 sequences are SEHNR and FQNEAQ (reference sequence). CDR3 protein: CASSFYYSPLHF. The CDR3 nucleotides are TGTGCCAGCAGCTTCTACTATTCACCCCTCCACTTT.

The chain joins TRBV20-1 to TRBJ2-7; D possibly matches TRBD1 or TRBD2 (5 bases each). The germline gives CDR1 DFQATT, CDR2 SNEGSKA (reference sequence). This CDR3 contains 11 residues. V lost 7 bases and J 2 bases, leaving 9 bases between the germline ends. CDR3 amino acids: CSGGSTYEQYF. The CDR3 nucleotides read TGCAGTGGGGGGTCGACCTACGAGCAGTACTTC.

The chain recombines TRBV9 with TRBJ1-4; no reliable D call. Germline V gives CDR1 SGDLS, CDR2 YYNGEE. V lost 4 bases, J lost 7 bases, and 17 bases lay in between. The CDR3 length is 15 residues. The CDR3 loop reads CASSSPGPRSEKLFF. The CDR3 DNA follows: TGTGCCAGCAGCTCACCGGGCCCCAGAAGTGAAAAACTGTTTTTT.

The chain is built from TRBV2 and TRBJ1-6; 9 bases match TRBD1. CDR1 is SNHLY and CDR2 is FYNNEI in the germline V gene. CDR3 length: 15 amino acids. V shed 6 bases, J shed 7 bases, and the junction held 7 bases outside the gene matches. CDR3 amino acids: CASRLGQGQNSPLHF. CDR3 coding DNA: TGTGCCAGCAGACTTGGACAGGGGCAGAATTCACCCCTCCACTTT. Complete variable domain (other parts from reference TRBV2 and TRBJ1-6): EPEVTQTPSHQVTQMGQEVILRCVPISNHLYFYWYRQILGQKVEFLVSFYNNEISEKSEIFDDQFSVERPDGSNFTLKIRSTKLEDSAMYFCASRLGQGQNSPLHFGNGTRLTVT.

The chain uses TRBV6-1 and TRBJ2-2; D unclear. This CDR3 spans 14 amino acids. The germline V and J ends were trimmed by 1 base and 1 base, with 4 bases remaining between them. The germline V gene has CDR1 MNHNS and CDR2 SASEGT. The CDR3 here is CASSEVKNTGELFF. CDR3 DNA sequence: TGTGCCAGCAGTGAAGTAAAGAACACCGGGGAGCTGTTTTTT.

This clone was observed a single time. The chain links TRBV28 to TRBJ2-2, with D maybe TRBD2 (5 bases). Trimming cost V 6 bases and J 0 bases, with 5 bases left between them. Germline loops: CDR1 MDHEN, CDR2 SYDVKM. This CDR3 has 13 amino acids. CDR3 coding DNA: TGTGCCAGCAGCGGGACGAACACCGGGGAGCTGTTTTTT. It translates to CASSGTNTGELFF.

This CDR3 reads CSAMTSGTPNTGELFF. The CDR3 nucleotides are TGCAGCGCCATGACTAGCGGAACACCGAACACCGGGGAGCTGTTTTTT. The V gene is TRBV29-1, the J gene TRBJ2-2, with 9 bases lining up with TRBD2. Germline assignment: CDR1 SQVTM and CDR2 ANQGSEA. J lost 0 bases, V lost 7 bases, and 9 bases had no gene match. The CDR3 is 16 amino acids.

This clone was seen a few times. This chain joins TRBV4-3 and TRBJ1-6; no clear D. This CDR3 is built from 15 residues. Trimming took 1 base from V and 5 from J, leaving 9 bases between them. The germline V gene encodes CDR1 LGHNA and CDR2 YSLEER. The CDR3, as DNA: TGCGCCAGCAGCCAAGGCTCCAGGAATAATTCACCCCTCCACTTT. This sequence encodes CASSQGSRNNSPLHF.

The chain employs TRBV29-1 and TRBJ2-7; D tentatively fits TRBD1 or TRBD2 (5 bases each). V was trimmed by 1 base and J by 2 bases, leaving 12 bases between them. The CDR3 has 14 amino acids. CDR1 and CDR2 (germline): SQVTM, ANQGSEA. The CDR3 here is CSVEARDGPYEQYF. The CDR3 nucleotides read TGCAGCGTTGAAGCCCGGGACGGCCCCTACGAGCAGTACTTC.

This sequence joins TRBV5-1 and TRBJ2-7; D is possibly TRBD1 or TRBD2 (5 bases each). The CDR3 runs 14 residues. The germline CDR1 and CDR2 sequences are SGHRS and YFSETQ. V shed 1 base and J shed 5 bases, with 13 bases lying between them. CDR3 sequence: CASSLSRGRDEQYF. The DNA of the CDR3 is TGCGCCAGCAGCTTGAGTCGGGGCCGCGACGAGCAGTACTTC.

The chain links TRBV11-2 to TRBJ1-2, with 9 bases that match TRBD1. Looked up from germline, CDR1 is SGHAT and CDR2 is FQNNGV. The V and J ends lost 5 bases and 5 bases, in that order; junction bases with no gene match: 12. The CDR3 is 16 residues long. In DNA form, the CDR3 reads TGTGCCAGCAGCCGAACAGGGGGACAGGGAGGATATGGCTACACCTTC. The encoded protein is CASSRTGGQGGYGYTF.

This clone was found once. This CDR3 reads CASSMGLAGVGGELFF. CDR3 DNA sequence: TGTGCCAGTAGTATGGGACTAGCGGGAGTAGGCGGGGAGCTGTTTTTT. This chain uses TRBV19 with TRBJ2-2; TRBD2 agrees at 14 bases. This CDR3 is built from 16 residues. Germline trimming cut 3 bases from V and 7 bases from J; bases unmatched to any gene: 4. Germline CDR1 LNHDA, CDR2 SQIVND (reference sequence).

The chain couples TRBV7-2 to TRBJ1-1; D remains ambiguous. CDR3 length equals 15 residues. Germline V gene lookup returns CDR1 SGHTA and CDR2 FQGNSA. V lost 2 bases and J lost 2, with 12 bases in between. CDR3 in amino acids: CASSLTPLKNTEAFF. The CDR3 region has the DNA TGTGCCAGCAGCTTAACCCCCCTCAAAAACACTGAAGCTTTCTTT. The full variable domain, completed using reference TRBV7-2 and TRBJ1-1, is GAGVSQSPSNKVTEKGKDVELRCDPISGHTALYWYRQSLGQGLEFLIYFQGNSAPDKSGLPSDRFSAERTGGSVSTLTIQRTQQEDSAVYLCASSLTPLKNTEAFFGQGTRLTVV.

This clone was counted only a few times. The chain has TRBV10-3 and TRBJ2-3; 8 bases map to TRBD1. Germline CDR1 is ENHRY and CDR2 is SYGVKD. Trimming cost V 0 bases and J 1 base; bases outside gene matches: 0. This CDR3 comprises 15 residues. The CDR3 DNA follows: TGTGCCATCAGTGAGTCGACAGGGGGCACAGATACGCAGTATTTT. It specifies CAISESTGGTDTQYF.

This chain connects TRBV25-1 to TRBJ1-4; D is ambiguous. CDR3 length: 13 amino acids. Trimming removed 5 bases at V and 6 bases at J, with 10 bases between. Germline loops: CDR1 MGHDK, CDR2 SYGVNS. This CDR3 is CASSPGLDEKLFF. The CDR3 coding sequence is TGTGCCAGCAGTCCGGGTTTAGATGAAAAACTGTTTTTT.

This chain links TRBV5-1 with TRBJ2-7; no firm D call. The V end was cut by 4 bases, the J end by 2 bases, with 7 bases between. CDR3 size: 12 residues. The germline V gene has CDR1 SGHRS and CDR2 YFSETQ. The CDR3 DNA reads TGCGCCAGCAGCGGAGTTACCTACGAGCAGTACTTC. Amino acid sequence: CASSGVTYEQYF.